One and the same sample provided the 14 T cell receptor beta chains below, sequenced in a study of beta chain features in type 1 diabetes. Since all of the isolated RNA was reverse transcribed, expressed TCRB transcripts were what got sequenced. Using immunoSEQ multiplex PCR, the repertoire was profiled, and TCRdb retains in-frame clones only, with some absent. The table has about 290,000 clones, about 8.5% seen once; the top ten hold more than 0.9%. The sequenced sample consisted of central memory CD4+ T cells from blood. Every receptor here comes from a woman younger than 35 in good health.

V is TRBV19 and J is TRBJ1-2; D not resolved. The CDR3 contains 17 residues. Per germline, CDR1 LNHDA and CDR2 SQIVND (reference sequence). V was cut by 6 bases and J by 6 bases, with 26 bases left in between. The CDR3 sequence is CASRPGRRGMGGDGYTF. CDR3 nucleotides: TGTGCCAGTAGGCCAGGCCGCCGCGGGATGGGCGGCGATGGCTACACCTTC.

This clone was observed a few times. This rearrangement joins TRBV2 to TRBJ2-1; D is unclear. The germline V gene has CDR1 SNHLY and CDR2 FYNNEI. The CDR3 covers 15 residues. V was trimmed by 8 bases and J by 0 bases, leaving 14 bases between them. CDR3 loop: CASARLESSYNEQFF. The CDR3 DNA sequence: TGTGCCAGCGCCAGACTGGAGAGCTCCTACAATGAGCAGTTCTTC. The whole variable domain, filled in from reference TRBV2 and TRBJ2-1, reads EPEVTQTPSHQVTQMGQEVILRCVPISNHLYFYWYRQILGQKVEFLVSFYNNEISEKSEIFDDQFSVERPDGSNFTLKIRSTKLEDSAMYFCASARLESSYNEQFFGPGTRLTVL.

The chain employs TRBV28 and TRBJ2-1; TRBD1 matches at 11 bases. Germline CDR1 MDHEN, CDR2 SYDVKM. CDR3 length: 16 amino acids. The J segment lost 7 bases and the V segment lost 6 bases, leaving 11 bases of the junction unmatched. The CDR3 DNA sequence: TGTGCCAGCAGCCCCGTCCGGACAGGGGGCGGGAATGAGCAGTTCTTC. Amino acids: CASSPVRTGGGNEQFF.

This clone was recorded a few times. The rearrangement links TRBV28 to TRBJ1-3; possibly TRBD1 for D (5 bases). Per the germline V gene, CDR1 is MDHEN and CDR2 is SYDVKM. The V end was cut by 1 base, the J end by 7 bases, with 8 bases between. The CDR3 runs 13 residues. The DNA for the CDR3 is TGTGCCAGCAGTTTATTGTGGGGGAACACCATATATTTT. This translates into CASSLLWGNTIYF.

This sequence joins TRBV11-3 and TRBJ1-1; D is possibly TRBD1 (5 bases). The CDR3 totals 15 residues. The germline gives CDR1 SGHNT, CDR2 YENEEA. Trimming pared 5 bases from V and 1 base from J, leaving 14 bases between. CDR3 sequence (DNA): TGTGCCAGCAGCCCTCCGGGCAGGGAGAACACTGAAGCTTTCTTT. Amino acids: CASSPPGRENTEAFF.

This clone turned up a few times. The chain is built from TRBV11-2 and TRBJ2-5; D call uncertain. V was pared by 5 bases and J by 0 bases, with 4 bases between. CDR1 and CDR2 from the germline V gene are SGHAT and FQNNGV. There are 12 residues in the CDR3. CDR3 sequence: CASSQYQETQYF. The CDR3 bases are TGTGCCAGCAGCCAGTACCAAGAGACCCAGTACTTC.

The CDR3 reads CASSREGQTYEQYV. The DNA for the CDR3 is TGTGCCAGCTCCCGGGAGGGGCAAACCTACGAGCAGTACGTC. This chain connects TRBV18 to TRBJ2-7; 8 bases align to TRBD2. The CDR3 contains 14 residues. J gave up 2 bases and V 6 bases, and 6 bases lay outside the gene matches. In germline, CDR1 is KGHSH, CDR2 LQKENI.

This clone came up a few times. An end of the junction differs from the germline gene, which may be a read error. The rearrangement uses TRBV7-2 and TRBJ2-3; 7 positions agree with TRBD2. The germline V gene has CDR1 SGHTA and CDR2 FQGNSA. CDR3 length equals 11 residues. CDR3 in DNA: TGTGCCAGCAGCTTCGGGGGAGGGCCTATTTTT. This encodes CASSFGGGPIF.

There are a few counts of this clone. V and J are TRBV5-1 and TRBJ2-2, with D perhaps TRBD1 or TRBD2 (5 bases each). The CDR3 extends over 16 amino acids. The V and J ends lost 4 bases and 2 bases respectively, with 15 bases between them. Germline-derived CDR1 and CDR2 are SGHRS and YFSETQ. For the CDR3, the DNA is TGCGCCAGCAGCGACAGACCGGAGGCCAACACCGGGGAGCTGTTTTTT. Amino acids: CASSDRPEANTGELFF. The entire variable domain, with the rest obtained from reference TRBV5-1 and TRBJ2-2, is as follows: KAGVTQTPRYLIKTRGQQVTLSCSPISGHRSVSWYQQTPGQGLQFLFEYFSETQRNKGNFPGRFSGRQFSNSRSEMNVSTLELGDSALYLCASSDRPEANTGELFFGEGSRLTVL.

The chain recombines TRBV2 with TRBJ2-7, with 7 bases fitting TRBD1. With V trimmed by 8 bases and J by 1 base, 2 bases remained unmatched. CDR1 SNHLY and CDR2 FYNNEI come from the germline V gene. CDR3 length equals 12 residues. The DNA for the CDR3 is TGTGCCAGCCACAGGGGTTCCTACGAGCAGTACTTC. This encodes CASHRGSYEQYF.

In this sample, this clone turned up a few times. J is TRBJ2-1 and V is TRBV7-2; tentative D call: TRBD1 (6 bases). Looked up from germline, CDR1 is SGHTA and CDR2 is FQGNSA. CDR3 length: 15 residues. Trimming took off 3 bases at V and 2 bases at J, with 11 bases between the two ends. As DNA, the CDR3 is TGTGCCAGCAGCTTCAGGGGCTTGGCCTACAATGAGCAGTTCTTC. It encodes CASSFRGLAYNEQFF. The entire variable domain, with the rest obtained from reference TRBV7-2 and TRBJ2-1, is as follows: GAGVSQSPSNKVTEKGKDVELRCDPISGHTALYWYRQSLGQGLEFLIYFQGNSAPDKSGLPSDRFSAERTGGSVSTLTIQRTQQEDSAVYLCASSFRGLAYNEQFFGPGTRLTVL.

CDR3 DNA: TGTGCCAGCAGCCAAGATTTTGCCGCCGGGGCGAATACGCAGTATTTT. This sequence encodes CASSQDFAAGANTQYF. The V gene is TRBV4-2, the J gene TRBJ2-3, with D possibly called TRBD1 or TRBD2 (5 bases each). This CDR3 comprises 16 residues. The ends were cut back, 0 bases at V and 7 bases at J, with 17 bases in the middle. CDR1 and CDR2 from the germline V gene are LGHNA and YNFKEQ.

The chain links TRBV19 to TRBJ2-7; D uncertain. CDR3 length: 12 residues. The germline V and J ends were trimmed by 5 bases and 2 bases, with 7 bases remaining between them. CDR1 and CDR2 from the germline V gene are LNHDA and SQIVND (reference sequence). The CDR3 sequence is CASSHGPYEQYF. CDR3 nucleotides: TGTGCCAGTAGTCATGGCCCCTACGAGCAGTACTTC.

The sample holds many counts of this clone. The rearrangement uses TRBV10-3 and TRBJ1-4; D might be TRBD1 (6 bases). Per germline, CDR1 ENHRY and CDR2 SYGVKD. The CDR3 extends over 15 amino acids. Trimming removed 7 bases from V and 5 bases from J, with 17 bases in between. CDR3: CAIKAGDSGNEKLFF. Here the CDR3 DNA reads TGTGCCATCAAAGCAGGGGATAGCGGGAATGAAAAACTGTTTTTT.